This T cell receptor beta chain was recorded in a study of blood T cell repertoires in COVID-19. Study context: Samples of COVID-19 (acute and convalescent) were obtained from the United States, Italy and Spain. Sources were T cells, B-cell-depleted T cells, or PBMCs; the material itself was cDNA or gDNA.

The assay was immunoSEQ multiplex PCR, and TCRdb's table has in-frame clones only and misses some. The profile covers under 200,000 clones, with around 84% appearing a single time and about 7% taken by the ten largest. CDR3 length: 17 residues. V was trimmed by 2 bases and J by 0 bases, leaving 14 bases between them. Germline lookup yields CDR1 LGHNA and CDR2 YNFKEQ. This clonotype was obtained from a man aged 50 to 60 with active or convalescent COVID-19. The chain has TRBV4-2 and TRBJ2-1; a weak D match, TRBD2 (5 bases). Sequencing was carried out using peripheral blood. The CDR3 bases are TGTGCCAGCAGCCAACTTACAACGGGAAGCTCCTACAATGAGCAGTTCTTC. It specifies CASSQLTTGSSYNEQFF.